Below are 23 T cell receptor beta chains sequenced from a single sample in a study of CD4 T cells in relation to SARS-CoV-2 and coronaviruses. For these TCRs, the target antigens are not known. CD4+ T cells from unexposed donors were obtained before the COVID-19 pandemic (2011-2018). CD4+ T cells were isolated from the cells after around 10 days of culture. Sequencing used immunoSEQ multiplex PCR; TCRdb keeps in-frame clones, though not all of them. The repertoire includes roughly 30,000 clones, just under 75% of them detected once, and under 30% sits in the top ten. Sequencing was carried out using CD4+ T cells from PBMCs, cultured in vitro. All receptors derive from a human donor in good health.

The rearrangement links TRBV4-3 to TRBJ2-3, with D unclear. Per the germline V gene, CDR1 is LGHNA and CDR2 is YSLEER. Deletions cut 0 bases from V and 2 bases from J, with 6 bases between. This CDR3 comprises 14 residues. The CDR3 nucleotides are TGCGCCAGCAGCCAAGACACAAACACAGATACGCAGTATTTT. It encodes CASSQDTNTDTQYF.

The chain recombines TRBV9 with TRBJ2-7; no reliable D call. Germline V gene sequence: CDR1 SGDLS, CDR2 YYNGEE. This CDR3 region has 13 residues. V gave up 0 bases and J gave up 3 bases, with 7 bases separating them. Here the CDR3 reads CASSVGGRYEQYF. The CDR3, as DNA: TGTGCCAGCAGCGTAGGTGGCCGCTACGAGCAGTACTTC.

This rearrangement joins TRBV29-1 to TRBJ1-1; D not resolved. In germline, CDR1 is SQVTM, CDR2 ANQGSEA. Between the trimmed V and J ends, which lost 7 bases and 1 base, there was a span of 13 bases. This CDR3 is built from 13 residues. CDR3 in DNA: TGCAGCGCCCGACTTGGAGGGAACACTGAAGCTTTCTTT. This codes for CSARLGGNTEAFF.

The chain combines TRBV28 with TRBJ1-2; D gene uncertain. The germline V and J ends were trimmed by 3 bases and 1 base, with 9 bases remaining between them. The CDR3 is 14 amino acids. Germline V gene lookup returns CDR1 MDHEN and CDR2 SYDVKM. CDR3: CASSFPDGNYGYTF. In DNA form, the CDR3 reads TGTGCCAGCAGTTTTCCGGACGGTAACTATGGCTACACCTTC.

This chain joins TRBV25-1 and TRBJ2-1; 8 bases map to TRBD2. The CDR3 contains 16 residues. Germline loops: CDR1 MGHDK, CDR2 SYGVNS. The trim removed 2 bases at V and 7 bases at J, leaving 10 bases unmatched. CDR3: CASSERAGGGLNEQFF. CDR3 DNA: TGTGCCAGCAGTGAAAGGGCGGGAGGTGGTTTGAATGAGCAGTTCTTC.

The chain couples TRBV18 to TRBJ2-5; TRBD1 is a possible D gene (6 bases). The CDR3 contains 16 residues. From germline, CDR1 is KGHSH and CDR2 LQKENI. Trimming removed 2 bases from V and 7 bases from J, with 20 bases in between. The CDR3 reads CASSPTSEGGKGTQYF. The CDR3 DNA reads TGTGCCAGCTCACCAACTTCGGAAGGGGGAAAGGGGACCCAGTACTTC.

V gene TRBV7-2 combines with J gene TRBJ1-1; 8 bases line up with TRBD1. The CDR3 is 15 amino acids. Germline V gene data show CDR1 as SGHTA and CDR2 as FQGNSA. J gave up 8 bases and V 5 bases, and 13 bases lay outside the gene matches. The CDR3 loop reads CASSPRTGILSEAFF. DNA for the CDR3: TGTGCCAGCAGCCCCCGGACAGGGATCCTTTCCGAAGCTTTCTTT.

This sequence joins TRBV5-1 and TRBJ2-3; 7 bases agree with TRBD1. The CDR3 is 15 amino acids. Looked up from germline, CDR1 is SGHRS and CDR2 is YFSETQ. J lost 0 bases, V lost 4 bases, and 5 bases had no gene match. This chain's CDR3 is CASSGTVPSTDTQYF. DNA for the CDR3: TGCGCCAGCAGCGGGACAGTCCCTAGCACAGATACGCAGTATTTT.

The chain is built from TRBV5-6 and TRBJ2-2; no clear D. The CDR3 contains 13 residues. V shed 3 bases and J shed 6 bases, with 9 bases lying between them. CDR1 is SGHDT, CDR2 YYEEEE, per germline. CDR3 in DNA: TGTGCCAGCAGCTCTCTTAGGGCCGGGGAGCTGTTTTTT. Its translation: CASSSLRAGELFF.

CDR3 bases: TGCGCCAGCAGCCAAGGTGGGGGTAATGAAAAACTGTTTTTT. This gives the protein CASSQGGGNEKLFF. V gene TRBV4-3 combines with J gene TRBJ1-4; D might be TRBD1 (5 bases). This CDR3 has 14 residues. Germline CDR1 is LGHNA and CDR2 is YSLEER. Trimming removed 1 base from V and 4 bases from J, with 7 bases in between.

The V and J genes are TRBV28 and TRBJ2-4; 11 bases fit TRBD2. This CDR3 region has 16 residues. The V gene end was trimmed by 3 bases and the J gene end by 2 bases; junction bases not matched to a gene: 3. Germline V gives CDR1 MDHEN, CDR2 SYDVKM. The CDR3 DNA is TGTGCCAGCAGTTTTTTAGCGGGAGGGTCCAAAAACATTCAGTACTTC. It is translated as CASSFLAGGSKNIQYF.

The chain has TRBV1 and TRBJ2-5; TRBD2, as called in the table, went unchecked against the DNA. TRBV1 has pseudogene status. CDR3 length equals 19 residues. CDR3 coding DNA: TGCACCAGCAGCCCGCCTGCCAGACTAGCGGGGGGGCCTGGGGAGACCCAGTACTTC. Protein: CTSSPPARLAGGPGETQYF.

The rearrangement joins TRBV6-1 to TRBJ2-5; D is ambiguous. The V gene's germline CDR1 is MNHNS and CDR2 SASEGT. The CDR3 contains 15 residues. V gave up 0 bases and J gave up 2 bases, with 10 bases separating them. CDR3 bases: TGTGCCAGCAGTGAAGCGCTCGGACCGCAAGAGACCCAGTACTTC. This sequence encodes CASSEALGPQETQYF.

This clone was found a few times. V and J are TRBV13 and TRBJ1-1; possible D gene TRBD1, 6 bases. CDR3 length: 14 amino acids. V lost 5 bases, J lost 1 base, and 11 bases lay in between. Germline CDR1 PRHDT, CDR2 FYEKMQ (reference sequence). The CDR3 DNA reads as TGTGCCAGCAGCCCCCGACAGGAGAACACTGAAGCTTTCTTT. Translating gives CASSPRQENTEAFF.

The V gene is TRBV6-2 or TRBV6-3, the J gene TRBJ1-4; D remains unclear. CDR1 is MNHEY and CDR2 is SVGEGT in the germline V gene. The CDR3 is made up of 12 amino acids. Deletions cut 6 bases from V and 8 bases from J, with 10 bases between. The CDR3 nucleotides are TGTGCCAGCAGCTCTCCCGAGGAAAAACTGTTTTTT. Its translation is CASSSPEEKLFF.

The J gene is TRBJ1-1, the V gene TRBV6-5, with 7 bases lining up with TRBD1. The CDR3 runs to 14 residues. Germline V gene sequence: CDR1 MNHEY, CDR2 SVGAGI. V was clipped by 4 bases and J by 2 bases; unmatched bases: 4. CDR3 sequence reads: CASSLQGYNTEAFF. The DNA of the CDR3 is TGTGCCAGCAGTTTACAGGGGTACAACACTGAAGCTTTCTTT.

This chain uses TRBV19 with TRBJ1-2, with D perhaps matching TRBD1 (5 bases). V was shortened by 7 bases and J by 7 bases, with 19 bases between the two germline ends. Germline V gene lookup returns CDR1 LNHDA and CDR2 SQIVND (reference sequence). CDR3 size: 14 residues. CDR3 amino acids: CASNRIDSGSGYTF. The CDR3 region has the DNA TGTGCCAGTAACCGAATAGACAGTGGGTCTGGCTACACCTTC.

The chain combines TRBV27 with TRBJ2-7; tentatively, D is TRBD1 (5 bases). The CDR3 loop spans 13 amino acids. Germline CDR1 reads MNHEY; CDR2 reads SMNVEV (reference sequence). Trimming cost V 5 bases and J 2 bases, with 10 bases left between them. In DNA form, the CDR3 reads TGTGCCAGCAGTCATGACAGAGCCTACGAGCAGTACTTC. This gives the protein CASSHDRAYEQYF.

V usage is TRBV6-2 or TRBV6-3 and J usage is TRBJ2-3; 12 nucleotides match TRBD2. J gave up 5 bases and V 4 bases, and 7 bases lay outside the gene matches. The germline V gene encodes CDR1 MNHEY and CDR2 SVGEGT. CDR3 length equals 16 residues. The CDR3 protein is CASSSRTSGDRDTQYF. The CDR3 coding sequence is TGTGCCAGCAGTTCCCGGACTAGCGGGGACCGAGATACGCAGTATTTT.

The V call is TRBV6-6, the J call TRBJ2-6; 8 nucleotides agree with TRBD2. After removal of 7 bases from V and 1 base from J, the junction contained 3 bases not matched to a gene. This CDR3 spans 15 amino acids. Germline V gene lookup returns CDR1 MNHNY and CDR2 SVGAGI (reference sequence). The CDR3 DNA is TGTGCCAGCACCACGGGGGGGTCTGGGGCCAACGTCCTGACTTTC. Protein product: CASTTGGSGANVLTF.

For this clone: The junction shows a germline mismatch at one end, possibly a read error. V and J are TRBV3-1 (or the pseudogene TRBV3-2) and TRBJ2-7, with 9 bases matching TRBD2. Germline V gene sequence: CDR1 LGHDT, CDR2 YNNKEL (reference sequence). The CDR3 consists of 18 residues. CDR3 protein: CASSQVLSGSIGSYEQYF. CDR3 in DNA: TGTGCCAGCAGTCAAGTCCTTAGCGGGAGTATCGGCTCCTACGAGCAGTACTTC.

CDR3 protein: CASSSLAGTETYEQYF. The DNA for the CDR3 is TGTGCCAGCTCATCCCTCGCCGGGACGGAAACCTACGAGCAGTACTTC. The chain uses TRBV18 and TRBJ2-7; D may correspond to TRBD1 or TRBD2 (5 bases each). V was clipped by 5 bases and J by 2 bases, with 19 bases between them. CDR3 size: 16 residues. Germline CDR1 reads KGHSH; CDR2 reads LQKENI. Full variable domain (outside the CDR3, taken from reference TRBV18 and TRBJ2-7): NAGVMQNPRHLVRRRGQEARLRCSPMKGHSHVYWYRQLPEEGLKFMVYLQKENIIDESGMPKERFSAEFPKEGPSILRIQQVVRGDSAAYFCASSSLAGTETYEQYFGPGTRLTVT.

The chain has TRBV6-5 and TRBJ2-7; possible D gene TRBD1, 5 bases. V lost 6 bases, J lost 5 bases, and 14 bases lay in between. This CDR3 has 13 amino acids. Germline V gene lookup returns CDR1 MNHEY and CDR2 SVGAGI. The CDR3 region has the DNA TGTGCCAGCAGGCCCACAGGAACGAACGAGCAGTACTTC. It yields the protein CASRPTGTNEQYF.